This T cell receptor (beta chain) derives from a study of cytomegalovirus exposure and HLA in healthy donors. General study points: Using the classifier, cytomegalovirus status was reportedly diagnosed with high specificity and sensitivity. In a later analysis, specific HLA alleles were associated with under 20,000 TCR beta sequences at a 0.05 false discovery rate.

PCR amplification relied on 60 Vbeta primers (plus 13 Jbeta primers). Sequencing was performed with immunoSEQ multiplex PCR; in TCRdb, only in-frame clones are kept and a portion is missing. This table holds fewer than 250,000 clones, 70% to 75% found once. Remarks on this clone: Its antigen remains unknown.

This clonotype originated in a man younger than 45 in good health and CMV-seropositive. The source material was PBMCs.

CDR3 region: CASGLAYTDTQYF. In DNA form, the CDR3 reads TGCGCCAGTGGACTAGCATACACAGATACGCAGTATTTT. The chain combines TRBV5-1 with TRBJ2-3; 8 nucleotides align to TRBD2. The ends lost 8 bases at V and 2 bases at J; junction bases unmatched: 4. Germline V gene lookup returns CDR1 SGHRS and CDR2 YFSETQ. This CDR3 contains 13 residues.